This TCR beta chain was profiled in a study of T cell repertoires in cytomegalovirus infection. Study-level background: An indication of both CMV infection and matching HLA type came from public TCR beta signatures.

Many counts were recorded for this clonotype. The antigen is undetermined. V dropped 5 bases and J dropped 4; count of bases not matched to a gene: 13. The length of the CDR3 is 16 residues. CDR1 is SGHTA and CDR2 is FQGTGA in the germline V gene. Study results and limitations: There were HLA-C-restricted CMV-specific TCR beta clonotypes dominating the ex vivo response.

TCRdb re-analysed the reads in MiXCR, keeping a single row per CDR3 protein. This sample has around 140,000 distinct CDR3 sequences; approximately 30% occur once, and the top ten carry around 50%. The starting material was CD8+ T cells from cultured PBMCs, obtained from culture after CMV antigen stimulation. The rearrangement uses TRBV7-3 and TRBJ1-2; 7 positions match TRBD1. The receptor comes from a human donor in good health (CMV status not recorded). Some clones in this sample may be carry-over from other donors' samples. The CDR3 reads CASSPTIGGNFYGYTF. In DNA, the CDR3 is TGTGCCAGCAGCCCGACTATAGGGGGCAATTTCTATGGCTACACCTTC.